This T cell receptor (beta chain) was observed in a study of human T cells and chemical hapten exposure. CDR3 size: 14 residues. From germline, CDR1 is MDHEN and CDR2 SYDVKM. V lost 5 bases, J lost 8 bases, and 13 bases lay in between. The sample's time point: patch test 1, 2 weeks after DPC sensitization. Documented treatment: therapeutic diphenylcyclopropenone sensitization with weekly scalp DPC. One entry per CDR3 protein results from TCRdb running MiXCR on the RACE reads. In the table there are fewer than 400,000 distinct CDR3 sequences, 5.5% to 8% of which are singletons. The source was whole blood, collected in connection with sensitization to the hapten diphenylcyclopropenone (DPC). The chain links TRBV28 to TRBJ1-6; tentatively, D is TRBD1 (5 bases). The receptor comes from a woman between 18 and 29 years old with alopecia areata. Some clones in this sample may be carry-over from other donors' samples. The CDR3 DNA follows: TGTGCCAGCAGTCTACAGGCAGGTGATTCACCCCTCCACTTT. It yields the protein CASSLQAGDSPLHF.